The present entry profiles one T cell receptor beta chain with its context. The sample originates from a study of blood T cell repertoires in COVID-19. Overall study: Samples representing acute and convalescent COVID-19 were sourced from the United States, Italy and Spain. The cDNA or gDNA used as material had been derived from T cells, B-cell-depleted T cells, or PBMCs.

Under the authors' procedure: Reference gene primer amplification in the assay estimated nucleated cell counts. Assay: immunoSEQ multiplex PCR; the TCRdb copy retains only in-frame clones and omits some. V and J calls and clone size are as listed in that table; D and trimming were resolved from the DNA. This table holds 350,000 to 400,000 clones, approximately 87% found once. Self-reported history from a screening survey and questionnaire set each donor's cohort. In germline, CDR1 is SEHNR, CDR2 FQNEAQ (reference sequence). The trim removed 3 bases at V and 2 bases at J, leaving 7 bases unmatched. The length of the CDR3 is 15 residues.

Material for sequencing was PBMCs or T cells enriched from blood (not recorded which). The chain has TRBV7-9 and TRBJ2-7; 7 bases align to TRBD1. The TCR sequence derives from a man aged 35 to 55 in a cohort exposed to, infected with or recovered from COVID-19 (not recorded which). The CDR3 protein is CASSFRQGATYEQYF. The CDR3 DNA reads as TGTGCCAGCAGCTTCCGACAGGGCGCTACCTACGAGCAGTACTTC. Supplemented by reference TRBV7-9 and TRBJ2-7, the full variable domain reads DTGVSQNPRHKITKRGQNVTFRCDPISEHNRLYWYRQTLGQGPEFLTYFQNEAQLEKSRLLSDRFSAERPKGSFSTLEIQRTEQGDSAMYLCASSFRQGATYEQYFGPGTRLTVT.